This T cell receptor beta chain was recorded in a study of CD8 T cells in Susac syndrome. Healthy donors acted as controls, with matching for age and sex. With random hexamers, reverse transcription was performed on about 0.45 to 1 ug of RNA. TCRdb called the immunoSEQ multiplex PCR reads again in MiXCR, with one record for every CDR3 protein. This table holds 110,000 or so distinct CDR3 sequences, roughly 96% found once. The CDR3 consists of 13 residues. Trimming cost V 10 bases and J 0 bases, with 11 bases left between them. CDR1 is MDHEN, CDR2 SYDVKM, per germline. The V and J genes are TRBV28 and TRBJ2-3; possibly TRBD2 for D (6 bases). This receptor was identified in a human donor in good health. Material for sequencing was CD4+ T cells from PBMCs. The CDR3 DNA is TGTGCCACCGGAGGGATGAGCACAGATACGCAGTATTTT. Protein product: CATGGMSTDTQYF.